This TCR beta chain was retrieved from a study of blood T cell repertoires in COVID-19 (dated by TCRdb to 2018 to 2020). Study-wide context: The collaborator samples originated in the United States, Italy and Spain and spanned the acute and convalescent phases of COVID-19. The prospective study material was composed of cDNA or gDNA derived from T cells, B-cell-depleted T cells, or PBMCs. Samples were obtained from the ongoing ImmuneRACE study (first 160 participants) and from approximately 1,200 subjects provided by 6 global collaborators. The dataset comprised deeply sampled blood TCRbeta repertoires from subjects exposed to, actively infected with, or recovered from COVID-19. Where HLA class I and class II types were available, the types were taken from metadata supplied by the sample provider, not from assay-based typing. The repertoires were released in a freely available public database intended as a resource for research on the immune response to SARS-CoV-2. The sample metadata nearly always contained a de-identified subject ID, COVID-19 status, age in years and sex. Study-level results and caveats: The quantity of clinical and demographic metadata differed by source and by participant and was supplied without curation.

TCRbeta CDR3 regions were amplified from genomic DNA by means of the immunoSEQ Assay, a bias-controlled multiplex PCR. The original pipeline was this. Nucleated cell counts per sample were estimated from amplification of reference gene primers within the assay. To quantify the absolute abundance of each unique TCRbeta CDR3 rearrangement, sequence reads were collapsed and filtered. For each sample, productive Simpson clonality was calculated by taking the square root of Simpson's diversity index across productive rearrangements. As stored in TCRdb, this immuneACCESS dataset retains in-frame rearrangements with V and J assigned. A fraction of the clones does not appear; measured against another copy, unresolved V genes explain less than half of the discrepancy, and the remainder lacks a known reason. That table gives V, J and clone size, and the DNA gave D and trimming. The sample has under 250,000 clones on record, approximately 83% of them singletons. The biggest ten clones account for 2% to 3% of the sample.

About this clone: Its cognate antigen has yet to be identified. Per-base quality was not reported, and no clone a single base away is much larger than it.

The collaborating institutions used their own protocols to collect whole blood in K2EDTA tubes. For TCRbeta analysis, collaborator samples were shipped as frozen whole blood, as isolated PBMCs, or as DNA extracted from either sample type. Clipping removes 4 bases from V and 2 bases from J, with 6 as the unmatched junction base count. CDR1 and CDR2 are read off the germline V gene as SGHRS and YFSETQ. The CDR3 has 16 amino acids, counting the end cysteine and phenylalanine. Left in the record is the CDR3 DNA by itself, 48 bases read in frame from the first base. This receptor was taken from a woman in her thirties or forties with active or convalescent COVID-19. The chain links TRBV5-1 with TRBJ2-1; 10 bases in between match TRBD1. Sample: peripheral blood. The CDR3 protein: CASSMGTGAAYNEQFF. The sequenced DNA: TGCGCCAGCAGCATGGGGACAGGGGCGGCCTACAATGAGCAGTTCTTC. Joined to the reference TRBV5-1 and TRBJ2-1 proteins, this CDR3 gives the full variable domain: KAGVTQTPRYLIKTRGQQVTLSCSPISGHRSVSWYQQTPGQGLQFLFEYFSETQRNKGNFPGRFSGRQFSNSRSEMNVSTLELGDSALYLCASSMGTGAAYNEQFFGPGTRLTVL.